The source of this T cell receptor (beta chain) is a study of siplizumab effects on memory and regulatory T cells. The CDR3 covers 18 residues. CDR1 LGHNA and CDR2 YNFKEQ come from the germline V gene. The V gene lost 0 bases and the J gene lost 0 bases, with 15 bases spanning the gap. Overall study results and limits: Proliferating siplizumab-cultured Tregs lacked confirmed suppressive function.

Remarks on this clone: Its antigen is unidentified.

Each sample contributed roughly 100,000 TCR templates to the assay. The assay was immunoSEQ multiplex PCR, and TCRdb's table has in-frame clones only and misses some. The data contain about 100,000 clones, around 90% of them singletons. The sequence was obtained from a human donor in good health. Some clones in this sample may be carry-over from other donors' samples. The material sequenced was CD4+ T cells sorted from blood. This chain connects TRBV4-2 to TRBJ2-1, with unresolved D. CDR3 coding DNA: TGTGCCAGCAGCCAAGACTTCGTGGCGTCAGGCTCCTACAATGAGCAGTTCTTC. Encoded protein: CASSQDFVASGSYNEQFF.